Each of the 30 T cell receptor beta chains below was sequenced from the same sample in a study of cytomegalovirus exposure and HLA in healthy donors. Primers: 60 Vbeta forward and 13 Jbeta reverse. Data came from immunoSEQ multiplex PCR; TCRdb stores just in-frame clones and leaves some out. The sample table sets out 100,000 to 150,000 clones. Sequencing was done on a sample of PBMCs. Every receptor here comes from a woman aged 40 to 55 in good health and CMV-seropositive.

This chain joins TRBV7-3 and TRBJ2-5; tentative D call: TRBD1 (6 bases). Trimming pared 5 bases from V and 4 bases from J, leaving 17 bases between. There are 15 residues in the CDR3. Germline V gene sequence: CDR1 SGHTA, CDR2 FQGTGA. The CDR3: CASSSGQSLGETQYF. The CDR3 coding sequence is TGTGCCAGCAGCAGCGGACAGTCACTCGGAGAGACCCAGTACTTC.

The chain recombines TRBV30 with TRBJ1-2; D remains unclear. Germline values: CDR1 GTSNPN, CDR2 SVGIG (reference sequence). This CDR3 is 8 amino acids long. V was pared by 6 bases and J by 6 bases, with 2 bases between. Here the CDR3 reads CACNGYTF. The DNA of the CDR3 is TGTGCCTGTAATGGCTACACCTTC.

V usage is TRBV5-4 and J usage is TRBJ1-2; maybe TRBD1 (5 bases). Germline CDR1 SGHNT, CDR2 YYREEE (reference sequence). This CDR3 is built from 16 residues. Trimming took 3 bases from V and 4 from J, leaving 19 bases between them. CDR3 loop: CASSSPPWTSGYGYTF. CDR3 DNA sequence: TGTGCCAGCAGCTCTCCCCCTTGGACATCGGGCTATGGCTACACCTTC.

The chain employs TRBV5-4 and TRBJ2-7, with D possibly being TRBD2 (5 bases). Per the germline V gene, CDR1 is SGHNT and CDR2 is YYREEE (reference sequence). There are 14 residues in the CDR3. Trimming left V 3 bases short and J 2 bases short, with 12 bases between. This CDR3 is CASSSHGVPYEQYF. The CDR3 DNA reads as TGTGCCAGCAGCTCTCACGGGGTCCCCTACGAGCAGTACTTC. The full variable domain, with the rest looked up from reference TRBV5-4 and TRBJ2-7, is ETGVTQSPTHLIKTRGQQVTLRCSSQSGHNTVSWYQQALGQGPQFIFQYYREEENGRGNFPPRFSGLQFPNYSSELNVNALELDDSALYLCASSSHGVPYEQYFGPGTRLTVT.

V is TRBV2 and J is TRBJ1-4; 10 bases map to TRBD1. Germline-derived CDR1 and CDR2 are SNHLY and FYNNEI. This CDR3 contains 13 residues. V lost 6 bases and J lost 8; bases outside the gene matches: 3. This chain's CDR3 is CASRGQGVEKLFF. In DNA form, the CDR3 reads TGTGCCAGCAGAGGACAGGGGGTGGAAAAACTGTTTTTT.

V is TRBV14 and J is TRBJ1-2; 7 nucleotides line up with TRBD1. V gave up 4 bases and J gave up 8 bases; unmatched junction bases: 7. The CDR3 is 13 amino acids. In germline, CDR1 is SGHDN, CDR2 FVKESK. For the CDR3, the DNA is TGTGCCAGCAGCCTCGACAGGGTAGACGGCTACACCTTC. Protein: CASSLDRVDGYTF.

The CDR3 is CASSYGQGSSYNEQFF. DNA for the CDR3: TGTGCCAGCAGCTACGGACAGGGTAGCTCCTACAATGAGCAGTTCTTC. This chain joins TRBV11-2 and TRBJ2-1; 8 bases align to TRBD1. V gave up 4 bases and J gave up 0 bases; unmatched junction bases: 5. This CDR3 has 16 residues. The germline V gene encodes CDR1 SGHAT and CDR2 FQNNGV.

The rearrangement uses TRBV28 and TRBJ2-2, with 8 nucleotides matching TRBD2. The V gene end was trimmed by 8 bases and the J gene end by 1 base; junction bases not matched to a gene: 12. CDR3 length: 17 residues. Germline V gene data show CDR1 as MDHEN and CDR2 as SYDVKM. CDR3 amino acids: CASLPRGGMGNTGELFF. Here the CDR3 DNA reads TGTGCCAGCCTCCCCCGGGGGGGAATGGGGAACACCGGGGAGCTGTTTTTT.

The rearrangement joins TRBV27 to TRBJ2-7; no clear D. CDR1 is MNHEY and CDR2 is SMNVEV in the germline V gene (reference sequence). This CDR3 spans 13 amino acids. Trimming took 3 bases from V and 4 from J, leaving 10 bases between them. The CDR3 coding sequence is TGTGCCAGCAGTTTGCCACGCTATTACGAGCAGTACTTC. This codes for CASSLPRYYEQYF.

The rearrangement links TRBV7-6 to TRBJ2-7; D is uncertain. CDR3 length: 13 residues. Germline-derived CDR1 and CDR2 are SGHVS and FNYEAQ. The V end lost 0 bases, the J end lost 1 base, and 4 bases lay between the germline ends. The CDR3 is CASSLAHSYEQYF. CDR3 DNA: TGTGCCAGCAGCTTAGCACATTCCTACGAGCAGTACTTC.

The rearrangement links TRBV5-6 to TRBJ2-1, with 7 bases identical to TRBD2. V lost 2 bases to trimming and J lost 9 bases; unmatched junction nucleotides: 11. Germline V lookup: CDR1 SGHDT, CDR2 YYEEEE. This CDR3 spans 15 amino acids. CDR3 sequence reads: CASSFGRASGGEQFF. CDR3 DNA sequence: TGTGCCAGCAGCTTCGGTAGGGCTAGCGGCGGTGAGCAGTTCTTC.

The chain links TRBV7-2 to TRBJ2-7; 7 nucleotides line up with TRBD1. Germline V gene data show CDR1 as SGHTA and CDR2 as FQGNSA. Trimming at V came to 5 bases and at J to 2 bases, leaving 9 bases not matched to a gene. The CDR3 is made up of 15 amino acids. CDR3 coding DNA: TGTGCCAGCAGCCTAGGGACAGCCGGGGCCTACGAGCAGTACTTC. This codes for CASSLGTAGAYEQYF.

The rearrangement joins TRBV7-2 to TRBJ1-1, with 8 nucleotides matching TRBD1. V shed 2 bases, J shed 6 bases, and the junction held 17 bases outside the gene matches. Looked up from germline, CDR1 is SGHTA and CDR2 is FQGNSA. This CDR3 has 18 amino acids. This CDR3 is CASSLNFGRGQSSAEAFF. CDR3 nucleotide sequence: TGTGCCAGCAGCTTAAATTTTGGCAGGGGGCAATCAAGCGCTGAAGCTTTCTTT.

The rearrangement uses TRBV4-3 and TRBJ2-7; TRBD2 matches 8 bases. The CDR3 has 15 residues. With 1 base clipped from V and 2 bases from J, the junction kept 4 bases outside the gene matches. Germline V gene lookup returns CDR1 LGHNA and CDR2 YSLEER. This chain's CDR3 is CASSQVVRGAYEQYF. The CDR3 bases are TGCGCCAGCAGCCAAGTTGTGCGGGGGGCCTACGAGCAGTACTTC.

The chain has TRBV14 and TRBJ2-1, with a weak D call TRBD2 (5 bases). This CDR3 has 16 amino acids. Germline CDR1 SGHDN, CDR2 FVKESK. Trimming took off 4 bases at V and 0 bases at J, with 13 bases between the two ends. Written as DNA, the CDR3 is TGTGCCAGCAGCCCCAAGGGAACTAGCTCCTACAATGAGCAGTTCTTC. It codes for CASSPKGTSSYNEQFF.

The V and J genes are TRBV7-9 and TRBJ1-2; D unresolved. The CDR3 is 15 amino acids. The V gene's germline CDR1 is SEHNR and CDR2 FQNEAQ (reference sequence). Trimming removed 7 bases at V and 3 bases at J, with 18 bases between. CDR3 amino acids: CASIHRLDTDYGYTF. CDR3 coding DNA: TGTGCCAGCATCCACCGCCTCGACACGGACTATGGCTACACCTTC.

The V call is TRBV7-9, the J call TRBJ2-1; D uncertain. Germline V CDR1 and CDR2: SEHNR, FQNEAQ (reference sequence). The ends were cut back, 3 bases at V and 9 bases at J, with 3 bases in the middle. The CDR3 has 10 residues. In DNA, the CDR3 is TGTGCCAGCAGCTTCAGTGAGCAGTTCTTC. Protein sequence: CASSFSEQFF.

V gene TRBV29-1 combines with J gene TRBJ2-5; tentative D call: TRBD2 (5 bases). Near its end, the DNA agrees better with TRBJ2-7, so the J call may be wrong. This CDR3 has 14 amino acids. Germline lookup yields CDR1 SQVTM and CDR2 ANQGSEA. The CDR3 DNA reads TGCAGCGTTGAAGATGGACGGGAAGTTGACGAGCAGTACTTC. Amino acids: CSVEDGREVDEQYF.

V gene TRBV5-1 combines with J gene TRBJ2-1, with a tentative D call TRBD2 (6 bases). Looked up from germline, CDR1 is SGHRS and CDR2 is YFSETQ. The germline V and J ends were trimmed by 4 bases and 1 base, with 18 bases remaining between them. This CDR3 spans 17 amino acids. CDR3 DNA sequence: TGCGCCAGCAGCCCGGGCCTGGTGGGGGGTTCCTACAATGAGCAGTTCTTC. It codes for CASSPGLVGGSYNEQFF.

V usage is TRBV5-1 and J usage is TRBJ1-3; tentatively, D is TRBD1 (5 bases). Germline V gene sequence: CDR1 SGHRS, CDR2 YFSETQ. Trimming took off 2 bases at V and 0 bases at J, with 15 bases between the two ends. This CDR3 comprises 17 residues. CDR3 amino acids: CASSFQPTEVSGNTIYF. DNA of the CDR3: TGCGCCAGCAGCTTTCAACCGACAGAGGTCTCTGGAAACACCATATATTTT.

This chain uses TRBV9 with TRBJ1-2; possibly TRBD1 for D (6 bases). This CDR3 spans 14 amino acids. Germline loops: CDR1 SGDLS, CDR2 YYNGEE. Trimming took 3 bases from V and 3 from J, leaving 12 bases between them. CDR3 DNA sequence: TGTGCCAGCAGCGCCGCAGGGGAGTACTATGGCTACACCTTC. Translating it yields CASSAAGEYYGYTF.

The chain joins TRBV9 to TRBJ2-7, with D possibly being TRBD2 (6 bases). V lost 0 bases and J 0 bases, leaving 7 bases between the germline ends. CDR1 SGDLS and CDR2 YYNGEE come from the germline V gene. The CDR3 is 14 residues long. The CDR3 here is CASSVDGSSYEQYF. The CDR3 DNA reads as TGTGCCAGCAGCGTAGACGGGAGCTCCTACGAGCAGTACTTC.

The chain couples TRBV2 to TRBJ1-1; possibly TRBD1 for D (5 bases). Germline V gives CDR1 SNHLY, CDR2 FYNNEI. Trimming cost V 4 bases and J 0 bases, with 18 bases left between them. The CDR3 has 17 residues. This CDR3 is CASSGPISGKLNTEAFF. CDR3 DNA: TGTGCCAGCAGTGGACCCATATCAGGGAAGCTGAACACTGAAGCTTTCTTT.

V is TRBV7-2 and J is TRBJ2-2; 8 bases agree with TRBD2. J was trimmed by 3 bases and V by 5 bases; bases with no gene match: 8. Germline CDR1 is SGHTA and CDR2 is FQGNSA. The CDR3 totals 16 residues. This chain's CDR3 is CASSPWSGGDTGELFF. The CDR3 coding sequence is TGTGCCAGCAGCCCTTGGAGCGGGGGCGACACCGGGGAGCTGTTTTTT.

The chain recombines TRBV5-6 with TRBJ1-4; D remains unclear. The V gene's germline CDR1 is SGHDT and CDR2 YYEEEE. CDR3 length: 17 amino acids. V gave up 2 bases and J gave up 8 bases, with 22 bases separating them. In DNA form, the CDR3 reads TGTGCCAGCAGCTTTGGCCAGCGCGGGAGCATAGGGGAAAAACTGTTTTTT. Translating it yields CASSFGQRGSIGEKLFF.

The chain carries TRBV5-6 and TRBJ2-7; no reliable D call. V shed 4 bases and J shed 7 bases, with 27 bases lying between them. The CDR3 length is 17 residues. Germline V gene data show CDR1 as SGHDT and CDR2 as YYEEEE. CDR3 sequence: CASSPVDSRGSSEEQYF. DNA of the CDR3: TGTGCCAGCAGCCCCGTTGACTCAAGAGGTAGTTCGGAGGAGCAGTACTTC.

CDR3 nucleotides: TGCGCCAGCAGTACCCCGGGACTAGGAGATGGGAATGAGCAGTTCTTC. Translation gives CASSTPGLGDGNEQFF. The chain links TRBV10-1 to TRBJ2-1, with TRBD2 matching over 8 bases. Germline lookup yields CDR1 WNHNN and CDR2 SYGVQD (reference sequence). The trim removed 5 bases at V and 7 bases at J, leaving 13 bases unmatched. CDR3 length equals 16 residues.

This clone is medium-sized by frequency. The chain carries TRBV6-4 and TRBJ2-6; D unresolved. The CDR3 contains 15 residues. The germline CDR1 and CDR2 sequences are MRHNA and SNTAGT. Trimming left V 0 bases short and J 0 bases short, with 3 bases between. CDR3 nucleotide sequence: TGTGCCAGCAGTGACTCACACTCTGGGGCCAACGTCCTGACTTTC. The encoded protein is CASSDSHSGANVLTF.

The CDR3 region is CATSVSRRAAHNYGYTF. CDR3 nucleotides: TGTGCCACCAGCGTCAGTAGGAGGGCCGCTCATAACTATGGCTACACCTTC. The chain links TRBV15 to TRBJ1-2, with D uncertain. The CDR3 loop spans 17 amino acids. Trimming left V 5 bases short and J 1 base short, with 20 bases between. Per the germline V gene, CDR1 is LNHNV and CDR2 is YYDKDF (reference sequence).

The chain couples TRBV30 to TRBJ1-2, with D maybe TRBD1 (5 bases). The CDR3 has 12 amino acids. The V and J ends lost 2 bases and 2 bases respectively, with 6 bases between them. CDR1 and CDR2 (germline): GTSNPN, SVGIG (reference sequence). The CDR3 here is CAWSSGNYGYTF. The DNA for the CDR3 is TGTGCCTGGAGTTCAGGGAACTATGGCTACACCTTC.